This T cell receptor beta chain was sequenced for a study of blood T cell repertoires in COVID-19. Sequencing was performed with immunoSEQ multiplex PCR; in TCRdb, only in-frame clones are kept and a portion is missing. The sample shows tens of thousands of clones, 88% of them seen only once. Germline lookup yields CDR1 PRHDT and CDR2 FYEKMQ (reference sequence). Trimming pared 5 bases from V and 0 bases from J, leaving 16 bases between. The CDR3 has 16 residues. This chain links TRBV13 with TRBJ1-2; D is ambiguous. The sequence derives from a human donor in a cohort sampled during active COVID-19. The material sequenced was peripheral blood. The CDR3 here is CASSRTVTTANYGYTF. The DNA for the CDR3 is TGTGCCAGCAGCCGGACTGTTACAACAGCTAACTATGGCTACACCTTC.